The 21 T cell receptor beta chains below were found in one sample sequenced in a study of immune cell composition in non-small cell lung cancer. The method was immunoSEQ multiplex PCR; TCRdb's version includes in-frame clones alone and lacks a portion of them. The sample lists about 3,200 clones, just under 75% occurring once. Sequencing was performed on lung tumor tissue. These receptors all stem from a human donor with non-small cell lung cancer.

This chain links TRBV28 with TRBJ1-2, with 12 bases aligning to TRBD1. V was clipped by 3 bases and J by 10 bases; unmatched bases: 9. The CDR3 is made up of 15 amino acids. The germline V gene encodes CDR1 MDHEN and CDR2 SYDVKM. CDR3 amino acids: CASSFLAGTGGNYTF. The DNA for the CDR3 is TGTGCCAGCAGTTTCCTCGCCGGGACAGGGGGCAACTACACCTTC.

This sequence joins TRBV11-3 and TRBJ2-1; 13 bases match TRBD2. The CDR3 spans 16 residues. J gave up 2 bases and V 4 bases, and 2 bases lay outside the gene matches. Germline-derived CDR1 and CDR2 are SGHNT and YENEEA. CDR3 nucleotides: TGTGCCAGCAGCTCGGGACTAGCGGGGACCTACAATGAGCAGTTCTTC. This codes for CASSSGLAGTYNEQFF.

V and J are TRBV5-1 and TRBJ2-7; no reliable D call. Trimming shortened V by 2 bases and J by 3 bases, and 24 bases separated the two germline ends. This CDR3 spans 18 amino acids. Germline V gene sequence: CDR1 SGHRS, CDR2 YFSETQ. In DNA, the CDR3 is TGCGCCAGCAGCTTAGGCGTCCTCCCTACGCGGCGGAGCTACGAGCAGTACTTC. Amino acids: CASSLGVLPTRRSYEQYF. The variable domain in full, completed from reference TRBV5-1 and TRBJ2-7, reads KAGVTQTPRYLIKTRGQQVTLSCSPISGHRSVSWYQQTPGQGLQFLFEYFSETQRNKGNFPGRFSGRQFSNSRSEMNVSTLELGDSALYLCASSLGVLPTRRSYEQYFGPGTRLTVT.

The CDR3 bases are TGTGCCAGCAGTTACTCGGCAGGGCTGAACACTGAAGCTTTCTTT. This translates into CASSYSAGLNTEAFF. This sequence joins TRBV6-5 and TRBJ1-1, with a weak D call TRBD1 (5 bases). CDR3 length equals 15 residues. Looked up from germline, CDR1 is MNHEY and CDR2 is SVGAGI. Trimming removed 0 bases from V and 0 bases from J, with 8 bases in between.

J is TRBJ1-1 and V is TRBV28; D perhaps matches TRBD1 (6 bases). Germline CDR1 MDHEN, CDR2 SYDVKM. Deletions cut 6 bases from V and 2 bases from J, with 16 bases between. The CDR3 has 15 residues. The DNA of the CDR3 is TGTGCCAGCAGCAGACTCAGGGGCCTAAACACTGAAGCTTTCTTT. The encoded protein is CASSRLRGLNTEAFF.

The chain carries TRBV30 and TRBJ2-1; D gene ambiguous. The germline gives CDR1 GTSNPN, CDR2 SVGIG (reference sequence). CDR3 size: 12 residues. V gave up 0 bases and J gave up 4 bases, with 4 bases separating them. The CDR3 spells CAWSVRYNEQFF. The CDR3 region has the DNA TGTGCCTGGAGTGTACGGTACAATGAGCAGTTCTTC. The whole variable domain, remainder taken from reference TRBV30 and TRBJ2-1, is SQTIHQWPATLVQPVGSPLSLECTVEGTSNPNLYWYRQAAGRGLQLLFYSVGIGQISSEVPQNLSASRPQDRQFILSSKKLLLSDSGFYLCAWSVRYNEQFFGPGTRLTVL.

The chain uses TRBV11-1 and TRBJ2-7, with 8 nucleotides matching TRBD2. With V trimmed by 1 base and J by 0 bases, 8 bases remained unmatched. The CDR3 has 17 residues. Germline CDR1 SGHAT, CDR2 FQDESV (reference sequence). The CDR3 DNA sequence: TGTGCCAGCAGCTTAGGGCTTCGGCTAGCGGGCTCCTACGAGCAGTACTTC. Translation gives CASSLGLRLAGSYEQYF.

The rearrangement uses TRBV6-1 and TRBJ1-4; D may be TRBD1 (5 bases). The V end was cut by 6 bases, the J end by 6 bases, with 14 bases between. The CDR3 loop spans 14 amino acids. The V gene's germline CDR1 is MNHNS and CDR2 SASEGT. The CDR3 DNA is TGTGCCAGCAGATCCGCCGGGACTGATGAAAAACTGTTTTTT. It codes for CASRSAGTDEKLFF.

The chain uses TRBV28 and TRBJ1-5; TRBD1 might be the D (6 bases). This CDR3 has 15 residues. Germline V CDR1 and CDR2: MDHEN, SYDVKM. Trimming took off 6 bases at V and 1 base at J, with 13 bases between the two ends. CDR3 residues: CASRSDRSSNQPQHF. The CDR3, as DNA: TGTGCCAGCAGAAGTGACAGGTCGAGCAATCAGCCCCAGCATTTT.

The chain joins TRBV28 to TRBJ2-3, with a possible D match to TRBD2 (7 bases). The CDR3 runs to 17 residues. The germline V gene has CDR1 MDHEN and CDR2 SYDVKM. The V gene lost 3 bases and the J gene lost 4 bases, with 20 bases spanning the gap. The CDR3 nucleotides are TGTGCCAGCAGTTTGGGGGGGCTAGCGGTCAGGGCAGATACGCAGTATTTT. The encoded protein is CASSLGGLAVRADTQYF.

This sequence joins TRBV21-1 and TRBJ2-5; the D segment call TRBD1 is taken from the table without a DNA check. TRBV21-1 is a pseudogene locus. The CDR3 length is 15 residues. The CDR3 DNA is TGTGCCAGCCCAACGGGACAGGGACTCCAAGAGACCCAGTACTTC. It codes for CASPTGQGLQETQYF.

The rearrangement uses TRBV18 and TRBJ2-2; D is possibly TRBD1 (5 bases). The CDR3 contains 15 residues. CDR1 and CDR2 from the germline V gene are KGHSH and LQKENI. Trimming shortened V by 4 bases and J by 1 base, and 10 bases separated the two germline ends. Here the CDR3 reads CASSRYQGNTGELFF. CDR3 sequence (DNA): TGTGCCAGCTCACGGTACCAGGGGAACACCGGGGAGCTGTTTTTT.

V gene TRBV19 combines with J gene TRBJ1-3; 8 bases line up with TRBD1. V shed 7 bases and J 0 bases; nucleotides not matched to a gene: 5. CDR3 length equals 15 residues. Germline V gene sequence: CDR1 LNHDA, CDR2 SQIVND (reference sequence). The chain's CDR3 is CASNIGQGSGNTIYF. The CDR3, as DNA: TGTGCCAGTAACATCGGACAGGGCTCTGGAAACACCATATATTTT.

This clone appeared a single time. The chain employs TRBV27 and TRBJ1-4; D uncertain. CDR3 size: 12 residues. The V gene lost 5 bases and the J gene lost 8 bases, with 9 bases spanning the gap. Looked up from germline, CDR1 is MNHEY and CDR2 is SMNVEV (reference sequence). As DNA, the CDR3 is TGTGCCAGCAGTCCCTCGAGGGAAAAACTGTTTTTT. It translates to CASSPSREKLFF.

V usage is TRBV19 and J usage is TRBJ2-5; 11 bases are shared with TRBD2. Looked up from germline, CDR1 is LNHDA and CDR2 is SQIVND (reference sequence). Trimming removed 3 bases from V and 5 bases from J; junction bases left unmatched: 5. This CDR3 spans 15 amino acids. In DNA form, the CDR3 reads TGTGCCAGTAGTATTACTAGCGGGAGCTTGGAGACCCAGTACTTC. It encodes CASSITSGSLETQYF.

This chain connects TRBV6-1 to TRBJ2-3, with D possibly TRBD1 on 5 matching bases. CDR1 is MNHNS and CDR2 is SASEGT in the germline V gene. The germline V and J ends were trimmed by 0 bases and 0 bases, with 10 bases remaining between them. There are 16 residues in the CDR3. The CDR3: CASSEAGPASTDTQYF. The CDR3 bases are TGTGCCAGCAGTGAAGCGGGGCCAGCTAGCACAGATACGCAGTATTTT.

The chain recombines TRBV9 with TRBJ2-7; 7 bases fit TRBD1. The ends lost 2 bases at V and 3 bases at J; junction bases unmatched: 8. This CDR3 region has 15 residues. CDR1 is SGDLS, CDR2 YYNGEE, per germline. CDR3 protein: CASSVTGTVFYEQYF. The DNA of the CDR3 is TGTGCCAGCAGCGTTACCGGGACAGTTTTCTACGAGCAGTACTTC.

The chain links TRBV6-5 to TRBJ2-3; TRBD1 is a possible D gene (5 bases). The germline V gene encodes CDR1 MNHEY and CDR2 SVGAGI. The CDR3 contains 16 residues. The germline V and J ends were trimmed by 0 bases and 1 base, with 11 bases remaining between them. The CDR3 bases are TGTGCCAGCAGTTACTCGACAGCCAGGGGCACAGATACGCAGTATTTT. Encoded protein: CASSYSTARGTDTQYF.

This chain joins TRBV4-2 and TRBJ2-7, with 7 bases that match TRBD2. There are 14 residues in the CDR3. Germline V CDR1 and CDR2: LGHNA, YNFKEQ. V lost 6 bases, J lost 2 bases, and 7 bases stayed unmatched. The CDR3 DNA is TGTGCCAGCAGACCCAGCGGGATTCCCTACGAGCAGTACTTC. Translating it yields CASRPSGIPYEQYF.

J is TRBJ1-2 and V is TRBV2; D ambiguous. From germline, CDR1 is SNHLY and CDR2 FYNNEI. The CDR3 runs to 15 residues. Trimming stripped 5 bases from V and 7 bases from J, with 20 bases between. Here the CDR3 DNA reads TGTGCCAGCAGTTCGCCGGGAGGGTTGATTGGTGGCTACACCTTC. Translated: CASSSPGGLIGGYTF.

This clone is judged medium-sized (0.01 to 0.1%). The rearrangement joins TRBV2 to TRBJ1-1; TRBD1 is a possible D gene (5 bases). Trimming took off 5 bases at V and 5 bases at J, with 9 bases between the two ends. The CDR3 totals 12 residues. Germline V gene sequence: CDR1 SNHLY, CDR2 FYNNEI. The CDR3 reads CASSLGVTEAFF. The CDR3, as DNA: TGTGCCAGCAGTTTAGGGGTTACTGAAGCTTTCTTT.